Here is one T cell receptor beta chain with its context. Its matching antigen is unknown. Germline-derived CDR1 and CDR2 are SGHRS and YFSETQ. CDR3 size: 12 residues. V was clipped by 6 bases and J by 6 bases; unmatched bases: 4. The authors ran a second PCR of about 6 to 11 cycles using a sample-barcoded 5' primer and a J-beta primer mix. TCRdb re-called the 5' RACE reads through MiXCR, storing one row per CDR3 protein. The data show more than 700,000 distinct CDR3 sequences, about 55% seen once. This sample was included in a study of blood T cells in healthy people across ages. Study results and limitations: Both higher diversity and more naive CD4+ cells marked long-lived donors when set against aged donors. The study regarded diversity estimates from one million T cells as underestimates.

V and J are TRBV5-1 and TRBJ2-7; 9 bases agree with TRBD2. Material: blood. The sequence was obtained from an elderly man in good health. The CDR3 spells CASTLSGSEQYF. The CDR3 DNA sequence: TGCGCCAGCACCCTTAGCGGGAGCGAGCAGTACTTC. Combining the CDR3 with reference TRBV5-1 and TRBJ2-7 gives the whole variable domain KAGVTQTPRYLIKTRGQQVTLSCSPISGHRSVSWYQQTPGQGLQFLFEYFSETQRNKGNFPGRFSGRQFSNSRSEMNVSTLELGDSALYLCASTLSGSEQYFGPGTRLTVT.